Here is one T cell receptor (beta chain) with its context. Profiling relied on immunoSEQ multiplex PCR, and the TCRdb table lists in-frame clones only, not all of them. The table shows 9,000 to 10,000 clones, with 75% to 85% occurring only once. This sample stems from a study of graft-versus-host responses after intestinal transplantation. Looking at the study overall: Transplant types were multivisceral, liver-intestinal, or isolated intestinal.

Germline V lookup: CDR1 SGHNT, CDR2 YYREEE (reference sequence). The CDR3 is 17 residues long. With V trimmed by 4 bases and J by 9 bases, 10 bases remained unmatched. Processing released intraepithelial and lamina propria lymphocytes from the graft tissue. This specimen consisted of ileum tissue, obtained about 440 days after intestinal transplantation. The clonotype was recovered from a human patient who received an intestinal transplant, so some T cells may come from the graft donor. The gene calls are TRBV5-4 and TRBJ2-1, with 16 bases matching TRBD2. The CDR3 protein is CASSGGTSGGALFEQFF. The CDR3 DNA sequence: TGTGCCAGCAGCGGAGGGACTAGCGGGGGGGCCTTGTTTGAGCAGTTCTTC.